What follows are 5 T cell receptor beta chains derived from one specimen sequenced in a study of T-cell memory formation after mild COVID-19. In TCRdb, the 5' RACE reads were re-called with MiXCR into one record per CDR3 protein. The sample comprises approximately 290,000 distinct CDR3 sequences, 8% to 10% of which are singletons, and 20% to 25% rests with the top ten. The source material was PBMCs or a T cell subset sorted from them (not recorded which). The receptors here all came from a man aged 18 to 30 who had mild COVID-19 (a few samples of this study predate the infection). Cell type and time point are not known.

CDR3 sequence: CASMNRADGYTF. The CDR3 nucleotides read TGTGCCAGCATGAACAGGGCCGATGGCTACACCTTC. This chain links TRBV25-1 with TRBJ1-2; D is perhaps TRBD1 (6 bases). CDR3 size: 12 residues. Trimming left V 7 bases short and J 6 bases short, with 12 bases between. Germline CDR1 and CDR2: MGHDK and SYGVNS.

In this sample, this clonotype turned up many times. The rearrangement joins TRBV5-1 to TRBJ2-7; D unresolved. Germline V gives CDR1 SGHRS, CDR2 YFSETQ. V lost 3 bases and J 2 bases, leaving 0 bases between the germline ends. The CDR3 contains 10 residues. The CDR3: CASSSYEQYV. The CDR3 DNA sequence: TGCGCCAGCAGCTCCTACGAGCAGTACGTC.

CDR3 bases: TGCGCCAGCAGCTTGGAGGGGAAAATGAACACTGAAGCTTTCTTT. This gives the protein CASSLEGKMNTEAFF. J is TRBJ1-1 and V is TRBV5-1, with D possibly being TRBD1 (5 bases). The CDR3 sequence is 15 residues long. Germline V gene data show CDR1 as SGHRS and CDR2 as YFSETQ. V lost 0 bases to trimming and J lost 0 bases, with 9 bases between them. Full variable domain (rest looked up from reference TRBV5-1 and TRBJ1-1): KAGVTQTPRYLIKTRGQQVTLSCSPISGHRSVSWYQQTPGQGLQFLFEYFSETQRNKGNFPGRFSGRQFSNSRSEMNVSTLELGDSALYLCASSLEGKMNTEAFFGQGTRLTVV.

The chain uses TRBV20-1 and TRBJ2-7, with D hard to call. The CDR3 sequence is 15 residues long. Looked up from germline, CDR1 is DFQATT and CDR2 is SNEGSKA (reference sequence). Trimming cost V 0 bases and J 3 bases, with 15 bases left between them. CDR3 in amino acids: CSARDLAAKLYEQYF. The CDR3 DNA reads as TGCAGTGCTAGAGATCTTGCGGCTAAACTCTACGAGCAGTACTTC.

This chain uses TRBV11-2 with TRBJ2-4; D might be TRBD1 or TRBD2, each matching 5 bases. CDR3 length equals 17 residues. Germline CDR1 SGHAT, CDR2 FQNNGV. V lost 0 bases to trimming and J lost 1 base, with 13 bases between them. CDR3 protein: CASSLDWRWGAKNIQYF. The CDR3 bases are TGTGCCAGCAGCTTAGACTGGAGATGGGGGGCCAAAAACATTCAGTACTTC. Drawing the rest from reference TRBV11-2 and TRBJ2-4, the complete variable domain is EAGVAQSPRYKIIEKRQSVAFWCNPISGHATLYWYQQILGQGPKLLIQFQNNGVVDDSQLPKDRFSAERLKGVDSTLKIQPAKLEDSAVYLCASSLDWRWGAKNIQYFGAGTRLSVL.